This TCR beta chain derives from a study of beta chain features in type 1 diabetes. About the study: Healthy donors and patients showed comparable age, gender and cell yields. General study points: Type 1 diabetes patients had moderately but significantly shorter TCRB CDR3s in all four CD4+ subsets. The study found fewer insertions and more deletions at VDJ junctions in type 1 diabetes patients. Shorter templates might be favored by PCR, equally in patients and controls.

All of the isolated RNA was reverse transcribed, so expressed TCRB transcripts were sequenced. Assay used: immunoSEQ multiplex PCR; TCRdb lists only in-frame clones, some missing. The table has more than 250,000 clones, about 15% seen once. The germline gives CDR1 GTSNPN, CDR2 SVGIG (reference sequence). The germline V and J ends were trimmed by 0 bases and 10 bases, with 7 bases remaining between them. The CDR3 totals 12 residues. The authors sorted CD4+ naive, central memory, regulatory and stem cell-like memory cells via CD45RO/CCR7/CD25/CD127/CD95/CD27. Turning to this clone: Its antigen is undetermined.

The chain uses TRBV30 and TRBJ1-6; a possible D gene is TRBD1 (5 bases). Sequencing was done on a sample of naive CD4+ T cells from blood. The clonotype originates from a man between 18 and 29 years old with type 1 diabetes. The CDR3 loop reads CAWSVGLSPLHF. The DNA for the CDR3 is TGTGCCTGGAGTGTGGGGCTCTCACCCCTCCACTTT.